The rows below give T cell receptor beta chains drawn from one sample of a study of molecular identifiers for immune sequencing clone quantification. Each CDR3 protein gets one entry after TCRdb re-called the PCR reads with MiXCR. The table lists over 300,000 distinct CDR3 sequences, roughly a quarter of them singletons, with about 0.74% in the top ten. Sequences were obtained from naive CD8+ T cells from blood, with Jurkat cell RNA spiked in. The receptors shown here come from a human donor in good health. Some libraries in this study had Jurkat cell RNA spiked in. CDR3s include the opening cysteine and the closing phenylalanine or tryptophan. The D gene is left open where the match is weak. Rows give clone size only sometimes, using once, few, many, or a class for an expanded clone.

.	TRBV6-5	TRBJ2-2	many	15	TGTGCCAGCAGTTACCAGGGGATGAACACCGGGGAGCTGTTTTTT	CASSYQGMNTGELFF
TRBD1	TRBV19	TRBJ2-3	many	16	TGTGCCAGTAGTACAACAGGGGGCGTTCTCACAGATACGCAGTATTTT	CASSTTGGVLTDTQYF
.	TRBV19	TRBJ1-5	few	14	TGTGCCAGTAGTATCCAGGGAGGGGATCAGCCCCAGCATTTT	CASSIQGGDQPQHF
.	TRBV28	TRBJ2-7	.	12	TGTGCCAGCACACCGGGGGCCTACGAGCAGTACTTC	CASTPGAYEQYF
TRBD1	TRBV2	TRBJ2-5	few	17	TGTGCCAGCAGTGAACCGGGACAGGGGTTCCTGGAAGAGACCCAGTACTTC	CASSEPGQGFLEETQYF
.	TRBV24-1	TRBJ2-1	many	13	TGTGCCACCAGCCGGGACCTCTACAATGAGCAGTTCTTC	CATSRDLYNEQFF
TRBD2	TRBV5-1	TRBJ2-7	.	16	TGCGCCAGCAGCCCCCGAACGACTAGCGGGAGTTACGAGCAGTACTTC	CASSPRTTSGSYEQYF
.	TRBV7-9	TRBJ2-3	few	18	TGTGCCAGCAGCTTCGACATTTCTGGGAGGGGGGGCACAGATACGCAGTATTTT	CASSFDISGRGGTDTQYF
TRBD2	TRBV2	TRBJ2-3	many	15	TGTGCCAGCAGTGAACTAGCGGGGAGTCTTGATACGCAGTATTTT	CASSELAGSLDTQYF
.	TRBV12-3/TRBV12-4	TRBJ1-5	few	14	TGTGCCAGCAGCGGATGGGAGGAAGATCAGCCCCAGCATTTT	CASSGWEEDQPQHF
.	TRBV12-3/TRBV12-4	TRBJ2-6	.	12	TGTGCCCCGTCGCCTGGGGCCAACGTCCTGCCTTTC	CAPSPGANVLPF
TRBD1	TRBV11-3	TRBJ2-1	.	13	TGTGCCAGCAGCTCAGGGACAGAAAATGAGCAGTTCTTC	CASSSGTENEQFF
.	TRBV7-9	TRBJ2-1	many	18	TGTGCCAGCAGCCACTCGGTATCAGGTCTACTCTCCTACAATGAGCAGTTCTTC	CASSHSVSGLLSYNEQFF
.	TRBV6-5	TRBJ2-7	many	14	TGTGCCAGCAGTCAGGGGCTATTTTCCTACGAGCAGTACTTC	CASSQGLFSYEQYF
TRBD1	TRBV4-1	TRBJ1-5	.	14	TGCGCCAGCAGCCACAGGGGGCACGATCAGCCCCAGCATTTT	CASSHRGHDQPQHF
.	TRBV7-3	TRBJ1-1	.	14	TGTGCCAGCAGCTTAGACTCTTCGGACACTGAAGCTTTCTTT	CASSLDSSDTEAFF
.	TRBV28	TRBJ2-7	many	12	TGTGCCAGCAGTTTATGGGGTTCCGAGCAGTACTTC	CASSLWGSEQYF
.	TRBV6-2/TRBV6-3	TRBJ2-5	many	11	TGTGCCAGCAGTGTCTCAGAGACCCAGTACTTC	CASSVSETQYF
TRBD1	TRBV12-5	TRBJ1-4	.	18	TGTGCTAGTGGTTTGCCCGGACAGGGGAGGAAGACTAATGAAAAACTGTTTTTT	CASGLPGQGRKTNEKLFF
TRBD1	TRBV7-6	TRBJ2-2	.	16	TGTGCCAGCAGCTTCAACGACAGGGAGAACACCGGGGAGCTGTTTTTT	CASSFNDRENTGELFF
TRBD1	TRBV20-1	TRBJ2-4	.	14	TGCAGTGCTTTTCAGGGGGCATTAAAAAACATTCAGTACTTC	CSAFQGALKNIQYF
TRBD1	TRBV2	TRBJ1-5	many	15	TGTGCCAGCAGGCTACAGGGGGCGCCGGGTCAGCCCCAGCATTTT	CASRLQGAPGQPQHF
.	TRBV7-9	TRBJ2-7	many	15	TGTGCCAGCAGCTTAGGACTCGTGGATTCCGACGAGCAGTACTTC	CASSLGLVDSDEQYF
.	TRBV11-2	TRBJ2-6	few	13	TGTGCCAGCAGGGTCACGGGGGCCAACGTCCTGACTTTC	CASRVTGANVLTF
.	TRBV28	TRBJ2-7	many	14	TGTGCCAGCAGTTTCGGCGGTAGCTCCTACGAGCAGTACTTC	CASSFGGSSYEQYF
.	TRBV6-1	TRBJ2-6	many	17	TGTGCCAGCAGTGAAACCTTGTGGCAGCTTGGGGCCAACGTCCTGACTTTC	CASSETLWQLGANVLTF
TRBD2	TRBV6-2/TRBV6-3	TRBJ2-7	.	14	TGTGCCAGCACCTGGACTAGCGGGAAGTACGAGCAGTACTTC	CASTWTSGKYEQYF
.	TRBV12-5	TRBJ2-7	.	13	TGTGCTAGTCGCCGGTTACAGCTGTACGAGCAGTACTTC	CASRRLQLYEQYF
TRBD1	TRBV19	TRBJ2-6	few	17	TGTGCCAGTAGCTTGGGGACCAGGGGGTCTGGGGCCAACGTCCTGACTTTC	CASSLGTRGSGANVLTF
.	TRBV4-1	TRBJ2-3	many	12	TGCGCCAGCAGCCAAGTCTCGGATACGCAGTATTTT	CASSQVSDTQYF
.	TRBV6-2/TRBV6-3	TRBJ1-1	many	14	TGTGCCAGCAGTTCTCGCAGGGAGAACACTGAAGCTTTCTTT	CASSSRRENTEAFF
.	TRBV11-2	TRBJ2-3	few	15	TGTGCCAGCAGCCTGGACGTTGTGGGCGCAGATACGCAGTATTTT	CASSLDVVGADTQYF
.	TRBV20-1	TRBJ2-1	.	13	TGCAGTGCTAACACTTGGGGCGGTAATGAGCAGTTCTTC	CSANTWGGNEQFF
TRBD2	TRBV5-1	TRBJ2-5	many	18	TGCGCCAGCAGCGACGGACTAGCGGGGGGTCCCCCTCCAGAGACCCAGTACTTC	CASSDGLAGGPPPETQYF
.	TRBV6-5	TRBJ2-7	few	13	TGTGCCAGCAGGTTTCCAGGAGCCTACGAGCAGTACTTC	CASRFPGAYEQYF
.	TRBV28	TRBJ2-7	many	17	TGTGCCAGCAGTCCCCTCCTTGGCGGGGTCCTCTCCTACGAGCAGTACTTC	CASSPLLGGVLSYEQYF
TRBD2	TRBV11-2	TRBJ2-1	few	14	TGTGCCAGCAGCGGGACTAGCGGGAGTGATGAGCAGTTCTTC	CASSGTSGSDEQFF
.	TRBV12-3/TRBV12-4	TRBJ2-7	few	13	TGTGCCAGCAGTTTAGACAGGGCGGTCGAGCAGTACTTC	CASSLDRAVEQYF
.	TRBV30	TRBJ2-5	few	13	TGTGCCTGGAGTGTACTAGTAAGAGAGACCCAGTACTTC	CAWSVLVRETQYF
TRBD1	TRBV4-1	TRBJ1-4	few	15	TGCGCCAGCAGCCAAGAAGGACAGGGGGTGGAAAAACTGTTTTTT	CASSQEGQGVEKLFF
TRBD2	TRBV25-1	TRBJ2-3	.	15	TGTGCCAGCACCGTCAGCGGGGGGGCGGCAGATACGCAGTATTTT	CASTVSGGAADTQYF
.	TRBV12-3/TRBV12-4	TRBJ2-6	.	19	TGTGCCAGCAGTCTAACCGGGACGGATTTCGCTCTGGGAGCCAACGTCCTGACTTTC	CASSLTGTDFALGANVLTF